The text below deals with one T cell receptor (beta chain). The antigen is not known. The record originates from a study of T cell responses to AZD1222 COVID-19 vaccine. At the level of the study: Second-dose schedules of about 4 or about 12 weeks were combined.

The CDR3 runs to 15 residues. CDR1 and CDR2 (germline): MDHEN, SYDVKM. With V trimmed by 5 bases and J by 6 bases, 5 bases remained unmatched. Notes on the study in general: Donors, mostly white British, included more females; clonal diversity was possibly underestimated. At 160-218 and 743-854, vaccine-associated CD4 TCRs were dominant, and they spanned spike.

The data were produced by immunoSEQ multiplex PCR, yet TCRdb's version contains in-frame clones alone and is incomplete. This sample has fewer than 120,000 clones; around nine tenths occur once, and the top ten carry about 3.3%. V gene TRBV28 combines with J gene TRBJ1-4; 11 positions agree with TRBD1. Sequencing was performed on peripheral blood, taken on day 0 of AZD1222 vaccination. The sequence was obtained from an adult in good health. CDR3 DNA: TGTGCCAGCAGTGAACCGGGACAGGGGGATGAAAAACTGTTTTTT. It specifies CASSEPGQGDEKLFF.